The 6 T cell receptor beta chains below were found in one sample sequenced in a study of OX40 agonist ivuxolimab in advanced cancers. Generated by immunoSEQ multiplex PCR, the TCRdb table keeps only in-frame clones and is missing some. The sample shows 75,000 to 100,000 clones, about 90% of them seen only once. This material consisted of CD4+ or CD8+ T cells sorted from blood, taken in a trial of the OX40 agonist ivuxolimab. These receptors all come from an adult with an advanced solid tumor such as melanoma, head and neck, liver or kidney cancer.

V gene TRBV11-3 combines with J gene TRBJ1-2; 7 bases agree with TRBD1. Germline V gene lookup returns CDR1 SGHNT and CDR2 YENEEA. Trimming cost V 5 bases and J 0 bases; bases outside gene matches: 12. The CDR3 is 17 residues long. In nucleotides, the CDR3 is TGTGCCAGCAGCGGGAACTACAGGGGCCTACCTAACTATGGCTACACCTTC. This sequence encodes CASSGNYRGLPNYGYTF.

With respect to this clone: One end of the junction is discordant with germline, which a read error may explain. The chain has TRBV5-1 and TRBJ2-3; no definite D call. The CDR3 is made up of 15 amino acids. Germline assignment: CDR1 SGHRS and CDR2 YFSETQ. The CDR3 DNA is TGCGCCGGCAGCTTGGAACAGACCAGCACAGATACGCAGTATTTT. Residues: CAGSLEQTSTDTQYF.

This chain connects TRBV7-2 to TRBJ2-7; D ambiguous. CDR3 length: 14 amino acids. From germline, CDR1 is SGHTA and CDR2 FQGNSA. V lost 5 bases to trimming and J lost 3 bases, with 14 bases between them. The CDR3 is CASSPQAAFYEQYF. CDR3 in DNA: TGTGCCAGCAGCCCCCAAGCCGCCTTCTACGAGCAGTACTTC.

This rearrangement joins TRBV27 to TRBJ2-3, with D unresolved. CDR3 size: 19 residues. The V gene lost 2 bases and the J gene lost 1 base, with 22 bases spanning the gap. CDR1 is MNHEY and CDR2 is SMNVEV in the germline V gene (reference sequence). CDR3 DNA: TGTGCCAGCAGTTTACCTATTCTGCAACCAAACTTCTGCACAGATACGCAGTATTTT. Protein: CASSLPILQPNFCTDTQYF.

The CDR3 DNA reads as TGCGCCAGCAGCTTGCCAGATCTGAACACTGAAGCTTTCTTT. It is translated as CASSLPDLNTEAFF. The chain is built from TRBV5-1 and TRBJ1-1; D remains unclear. This CDR3 is built from 14 residues. Germline V gene data show CDR1 as SGHRS and CDR2 as YFSETQ. Trimming cost V 1 base and J 0 bases, with 7 bases left between them.

The CDR3 spells CASSSPAGARQPQHF. CDR3 sequence (DNA): TGTGCCAGCAGTTCCCCGGCAGGGGCGCGGCAGCCCCAGCATTTT. The chain carries TRBV28 and TRBJ1-5; perhaps TRBD1 as D (6 bases). The germline CDR1 and CDR2 sequences are MDHEN and SYDVKM. The CDR3 has 15 residues. V shed 4 bases and J shed 7 bases, with 17 bases lying between them. Full variable domain (outside the CDR3, taken from reference TRBV28 and TRBJ1-5): DVKVTQSSRYLVKRTGEKVFLECVQDMDHENMFWYRQDPGLGLRLIYFSYDVKMKEKGDIPEGYSVSREKKERFSLILESASTNQTSMYLCASSSPAGARQPQHFGDGTRLSIL.